Shown below are 30 T cell receptor beta chains from a single sample sequenced in a study of cytomegalovirus exposure and HLA in healthy donors. Primers: 60 Vbeta forward and 13 Jbeta reverse. Assay: immunoSEQ multiplex PCR; the TCRdb copy retains only in-frame clones and omits some. In the table there are 65,000 to 90,000 clones, more than 65% of which are singletons. The material sequenced was PBMCs. The receptors were gathered from a woman aged 40 to 50 in good health and CMV-seropositive.

This clone was counted only a few times. CDR3 bases: TGTGCCGCGGCAGAACTACTAGGGGAGACCCAGTACTTC. It translates to CAAAELLGETQYF. The gene calls are TRBV5-4 and TRBJ2-5, with TRBD2 as a possible D gene (5 bases). V lost 10 bases, J lost 5 bases, and 18 bases lay in between. Germline V CDR1 and CDR2: SGHNT, YYREEE (reference sequence). The CDR3 has 13 residues.

The V and J genes are TRBV28 and TRBJ1-4; D unclear. V was shortened by 8 bases and J by 8 bases, with 9 bases between the two germline ends. The CDR3 spans 11 residues. CDR1 MDHEN and CDR2 SYDVKM come from the germline V gene. The CDR3 protein is CASGPGEKLFF. As DNA, the CDR3 is TGTGCCAGCGGCCCGGGGGAAAAACTGTTTTTT.

This clone was recorded only once. The V gene is TRBV28, the J gene TRBJ2-7; a possible D gene is TRBD2 (6 bases). CDR3 size: 16 residues. The germline V gene encodes CDR1 MDHEN and CDR2 SYDVKM. The V end was cut by 6 bases, the J end by 0 bases, with 18 bases between. The CDR3 DNA is TGTGCCAGCAGCCCGAACCGGGGGTTTGGCTCCTACGAGCAGTACTTC. This encodes CASSPNRGFGSYEQYF.

The chain links TRBV19 to TRBJ1-2; D gene ambiguous. Germline V lookup: CDR1 LNHDA, CDR2 SQIVND (reference sequence). CDR3 size: 13 residues. V dropped 8 bases and J dropped 5 bases, with 15 bases sitting between them. The CDR3 is CASGSGETYGYTF. CDR3 sequence (DNA): TGTGCCAGTGGCTCCGGGGAGACATATGGCTACACCTTC. The entire variable domain, with the rest obtained from reference TRBV19 and TRBJ1-2, is as follows: DGGITQSPKYLFRKEGQNVTLSCEQNLNHDAMYWYRQDPGQGLRLIYYSQIVNDFQKGDIAEGYSVSREKKESFPLTVTSAQKNPTAFYLCASGSGETYGYTFGSGTRLTVV.

The rearrangement links TRBV5-1 to TRBJ2-7; 7 bases map to TRBD2. Germline V lookup: CDR1 SGHRS, CDR2 YFSETQ. The V segment lost 2 bases and the J segment 2 bases; nucleotides outside the gene matches: 4. The length of the CDR3 is 14 residues. CDR3 DNA sequence: TGCGCCAGCAGCTTCCTAGCGGCTGCCTACGAGCAGTACTTC. Protein: CASSFLAAAYEQYF.

Only a few counts were recorded for this clone. This chain links TRBV29-1 with TRBJ1-2; 9 bases match TRBD1. Trimming removed 6 bases from V and 8 bases from J; junction bases left unmatched: 7. This CDR3 comprises 12 residues. Germline V gene lookup returns CDR1 SQVTM and CDR2 ANQGSEA. CDR3 sequence reads: CSVDRGVSGYTF. The CDR3 DNA reads TGCAGCGTGGACAGGGGAGTTAGCGGCTACACCTTC.

The chain joins TRBV4-3 to TRBJ1-2; unclear D gene. V was cut by 0 bases and J by 4 bases, with 6 bases left in between. Germline V gene data show CDR1 as LGHNA and CDR2 as YSLEER. This CDR3 is built from 13 residues. CDR3 amino acids: CASSQDGVYGYTF. The CDR3 coding sequence is TGCGCCAGCAGCCAAGACGGGGTCTATGGCTACACCTTC.

The V and J genes are TRBV29-1 and TRBJ1-1; D remains unclear. The germline gives CDR1 SQVTM, CDR2 ANQGSEA. The CDR3 loop spans 12 amino acids. V lost 8 bases and J 4 bases, leaving 14 bases between the germline ends. CDR3 coding DNA: TGCAGCTCCCTGGGAGTTGGCACTGAAGCTTTCTTT. Translation: CSSLGVGTEAFF.

The V and J genes are TRBV7-2 and TRBJ2-2; D unresolved. V lost 5 bases and J lost 5, with 12 bases in between. Looked up from germline, CDR1 is SGHTA and CDR2 is FQGNSA. The length of the CDR3 is 14 residues. The CDR3 nucleotides are TGTGCCAGCAGCCCGCAGGTATCTACCGGGGAGCTGTTTTTT. Translating gives CASSPQVSTGELFF.

This clone was seen more than once but under ten times. CDR3 sequence: CASSHGSGPSYEQYF. CDR3 sequence (DNA): TGCGCCAGCAGCCATGGGAGCGGGCCCTCCTACGAGCAGTACTTC. The chain uses TRBV4-3 and TRBJ2-7; D possibly corresponds to TRBD2 (6 bases). Trimming took off 3 bases at V and 0 bases at J, with 12 bases between the two ends. This CDR3 has 15 amino acids. Germline V lookup: CDR1 LGHNA, CDR2 YSLEER.

This clone was found a few times. V usage is TRBV25-1 and J usage is TRBJ2-7; D uncertain. CDR1 and CDR2 (germline): MGHDK, SYGVNS. Trimming pared 5 bases from V and 4 bases from J, leaving 12 bases between. This CDR3 spans 13 amino acids. This CDR3 is CASSLSPTYEQYF. DNA for the CDR3: TGTGCCAGCAGTTTGTCACCCACTTACGAGCAGTACTTC.

The chain has TRBV27 and TRBJ2-7; D unclear. Trimming shortened V by 5 bases and J by 6 bases, and 20 bases separated the two germline ends. This CDR3 has 15 residues. Germline-derived CDR1 and CDR2 are MNHEY and SMNVEV (reference sequence). The CDR3 loop is CASSPSPGFGFEQYF. CDR3 DNA sequence: TGTGCCAGCAGTCCCTCCCCCGGGTTCGGGTTCGAGCAGTACTTC.

The rearrangement joins TRBV19 to TRBJ2-7; D unresolved. The CDR3 covers 13 residues. Germline V gene data show CDR1 as LNHDA and CDR2 as SQIVND (reference sequence). V was pared by 7 bases and J by 6 bases, with 16 bases between. CDR3 amino acids: CASISEATGEQYF. The CDR3 nucleotides are TGTGCCAGTATAAGCGAGGCCACCGGCGAGCAGTACTTC.

This chain connects TRBV29-1 to TRBJ2-7; D gene ambiguous. Trimming pared 4 bases from V and 5 bases from J, leaving 12 bases between. This CDR3 contains 12 residues. The V gene's germline CDR1 is SQVTM and CDR2 ANQGSEA. CDR3 sequence (DNA): TGCAGCGTTGTAAGCGCTGCACACGAGCAGTACTTC. It specifies CSVVSAAHEQYF.

This clone was counted between two and nine times. CDR3 nucleotide sequence: TGTGCCAGCAGTGAGAGGGGGTCCGGGGCCAACGTCCTGACTTTC. Amino acid sequence: CASSERGSGANVLTF. The rearrangement links TRBV6-1 to TRBJ2-6; D is possibly TRBD1 (6 bases). Germline V gene data show CDR1 as MNHNS and CDR2 as SASEGT. The CDR3 loop spans 15 amino acids. Between the trimmed V and J ends, which lost 3 bases and 4 bases, there was a span of 10 bases.

V and J are TRBV27 and TRBJ2-7, with 10 bases identical to TRBD2. The CDR3 extends over 15 amino acids. The V segment lost 3 bases and the J segment 0 bases; nucleotides outside the gene matches: 2. The germline gives CDR1 MNHEY, CDR2 SMNVEV (reference sequence). CDR3 coding DNA: TGTGCCAGCAGTTTCACTAGCGGGGCCTCCTACGAGCAGTACTTC. It specifies CASSFTSGASYEQYF.

The chain uses TRBV7-3 and TRBJ2-2, with D possibly TRBD1 on 5 matching bases. Germline lookup yields CDR1 SGHTA and CDR2 FQGTGA. This CDR3 is built from 15 residues. Trimming shortened V by 5 bases and J by 5 bases, and 15 bases separated the two germline ends. The CDR3 coding sequence is TGTGCCAGCAGCCCAGGGTCTATTTGGACCGGGGAGCTGTTTTTT. Translating it yields CASSPGSIWTGELFF. The entire variable domain, with the rest obtained from reference TRBV7-3 and TRBJ2-2, is as follows: GAGVSQTPSNKVTEKGKYVELRCDPISGHTALYWYRQSLGQGPEFLIYFQGTGAADDSGLPNDRFFAVRPEGSVSTLKIQRTERGDSAVYLCASSPGSIWTGELFFGEGSRLTVL.

The J gene is TRBJ1-6, the V gene TRBV4-1, with 9 bases that match TRBD1. The germline V gene has CDR1 MGHRA and CDR2 YSYEKL. V dropped 4 bases and J dropped 7; count of bases not matched to a gene: 5. The CDR3 runs to 15 residues. CDR3 loop: CASSRGDRENSPLHF. As DNA, the CDR3 is TGCGCCAGCAGCCGCGGGGACAGGGAAAATTCACCCCTCCACTTT.

The chain has TRBV28 and TRBJ1-2; maybe TRBD1 (5 bases). Germline loops: CDR1 MDHEN, CDR2 SYDVKM. This CDR3 contains 13 residues. V was cut by 5 bases and J by 6 bases, with 13 bases left in between. Here the CDR3 DNA reads TGTGCCAGCAGTAGGACACCCTATGATGGCTACACCTTC. The encoded protein is CASSRTPYDGYTF.

The chain has TRBV7-2 and TRBJ1-2; D possibly corresponds to TRBD1 (6 bases). The CDR3 runs 15 residues. Germline assignment: CDR1 SGHTA and CDR2 FQGNSA. Between the trimmed V and J ends, which lost 5 bases and 5 bases, there was a span of 18 bases. CDR3 sequence: CASSLDPGHSYGYTF. The CDR3 DNA is TGTGCCAGCAGCCTAGACCCGGGACATAGTTATGGCTACACCTTC.

The CDR3 DNA sequence: TGTGCCAGCAGCGTTACAGGGAATGGCTACACCTTC. This gives the protein CASSVTGNGYTF. V and J are TRBV9 and TRBJ1-2; D might be TRBD1 (6 bases). Trimming took 2 bases from V and 6 from J, leaving 8 bases between them. The CDR3 is made up of 12 amino acids. The germline V gene has CDR1 SGDLS and CDR2 YYNGEE.

This rearrangement joins TRBV9 to TRBJ2-5, with D perhaps TRBD1 (5 bases). The germline V gene has CDR1 SGDLS and CDR2 YYNGEE. The CDR3 runs to 14 residues. V was cut by 4 bases and J by 3 bases, with 13 bases left in between. The CDR3 DNA follows: TGTGCCAGCAGCCCTAGTGGCAGGGAAGAGACCCAGTACTTC. Translated: CASSPSGREETQYF.

The V and J genes are TRBV2 and TRBJ1-5, with D perhaps matching TRBD1 (5 bases). Deletions cut 3 bases from V and 2 bases from J, with 8 bases between. Germline V gene lookup returns CDR1 SNHLY and CDR2 FYNNEI. The CDR3 loop spans 14 amino acids. Here the CDR3 DNA reads TGTGCCAGCAGTGAGGGGGAGGGCAATCAGCCCCAGCATTTT. This translates into CASSEGEGNQPQHF.

This CDR3 reads CASSQRRGYPGYEQYF. The CDR3 nucleotides read TGCGCCAGCAGCCAGCGCAGGGGGTATCCCGGCTACGAGCAGTACTTC. The V and J genes are TRBV4-3 and TRBJ2-7; 7 bases match TRBD1. CDR1 LGHNA and CDR2 YSLEER come from the germline V gene. With V trimmed by 3 bases and J by 3 bases, 11 bases remained unmatched. The CDR3 covers 16 residues.

The chain couples TRBV29-1 to TRBJ2-7; D is perhaps TRBD2 (5 bases). Germline-derived CDR1 and CDR2 are SQVTM and ANQGSEA. The CDR3 has 14 residues. Trimming removed 6 bases from V and 0 bases from J, with 15 bases in between. In DNA, the CDR3 is TGCAGCGTCCAGCGAACGGGATCCTCCTACGAGCAGTACTTC. As protein: CSVQRTGSSYEQYF.

The genes are TRBV13 and TRBJ1-2; 8 nucleotides align to TRBD1. CDR3 length: 14 residues. V trimming: 0 bases; J trimming: 7 bases; junction bases outside the gene matches: 4. CDR1 and CDR2 from the germline V gene are PRHDT and FYEKMQ (reference sequence). CDR3 residues: CASSLGDRVLGYTF. CDR3 coding DNA: TGTGCCAGCAGCTTAGGGGACAGGGTGCTTGGCTACACCTTC.

This clone was seen a handful of times. This chain uses TRBV5-3 with TRBJ2-3; 8 bases are a match to TRBD1. TRBV5-3 is treated as an ORF (open reading frame) with a function not yet certain. V lost 0 bases, J lost 0 bases, and 15 bases stayed unmatched. The CDR3 is 20 residues long. CDR3 nucleotide sequence: TGTGCCAGAAGCTTGGCGGACAGGGAGACCACACCCGTTAGCACAGATACGCAGTATTTT. This codes for CARSLADRETTPVSTDTQYF.

V and J are TRBV7-2 and TRBJ1-2; 9 bases map to TRBD1. The V and J ends lost 2 bases and 4 bases, in that order; junction bases with no gene match: 11. The CDR3 consists of 17 residues. From germline, CDR1 is SGHTA and CDR2 FQGNSA. The CDR3: CASSLTPQGARLYGYTF. In nucleotides, the CDR3 is TGTGCCAGCAGCTTAACCCCACAGGGGGCACGTCTCTATGGCTACACCTTC.

The gene calls are TRBV4-1 and TRBJ2-3; tentative D call: TRBD2 (5 bases). CDR1 is MGHRA, CDR2 YSYEKL, per germline. The V gene lost 1 base and the J gene lost 2 bases, with 13 bases spanning the gap. The CDR3 length is 16 residues. The CDR3 protein is CASSQVLTRDTDTQYF. The CDR3 DNA is TGCGCCAGCAGCCAAGTCCTCACTCGGGACACAGATACGCAGTATTTT.

The chain employs TRBV7-6 and TRBJ2-5, with 8 nucleotides matching TRBD2. This CDR3 has 14 amino acids. Germline CDR1 and CDR2: SGHVS and FNYEAQ. V lost 2 bases to trimming and J lost 4 bases; unmatched junction nucleotides: 3. Here the CDR3 DNA reads TGTGCCAGCAGCTTATACGGGAGGGGAGAGACCCAGTACTTC. It is translated as CASSLYGRGETQYF.